This T cell receptor (beta chain) was identified during a study of a mutant IDH1 vaccine in newly diagnosed glioma. The method was immunoSEQ multiplex PCR; TCRdb's version includes in-frame clones alone and lacks a portion of them. The table has 45,000 to 60,000 clones, about 88% seen once. For this clone: Its cognate antigen is unknown.

Described time point: week 35, safety follow-up. Each dose of the vaccine consisted of 300 ug of mutant IDH1 20-mer peptide, with topical imiquimod. Across weeks 1, 3, 5, 7, 11, 15, 19 and 23, patients received a vaccination each time, eight in all. Here the sequenced sample was PBMCs, taken from a glioma patient whose treatment included an IDH1 peptide vaccine. The TCR comes from a woman in her thirties or forties with glioma.

In nucleotides, the CDR3 is TGTGCCAGTTCGGACGGGCACAATTCACCCCTCCACTTT. Protein: CASSDGHNSPLHF. The genes are TRBV19 and TRBJ1-6; no firm D call. CDR1 and CDR2 from the germline V gene are LNHDA and SQIVND (reference sequence). The ends were cut back, 8 bases at V and 7 bases at J, with 12 bases in the middle. This CDR3 has 13 amino acids.